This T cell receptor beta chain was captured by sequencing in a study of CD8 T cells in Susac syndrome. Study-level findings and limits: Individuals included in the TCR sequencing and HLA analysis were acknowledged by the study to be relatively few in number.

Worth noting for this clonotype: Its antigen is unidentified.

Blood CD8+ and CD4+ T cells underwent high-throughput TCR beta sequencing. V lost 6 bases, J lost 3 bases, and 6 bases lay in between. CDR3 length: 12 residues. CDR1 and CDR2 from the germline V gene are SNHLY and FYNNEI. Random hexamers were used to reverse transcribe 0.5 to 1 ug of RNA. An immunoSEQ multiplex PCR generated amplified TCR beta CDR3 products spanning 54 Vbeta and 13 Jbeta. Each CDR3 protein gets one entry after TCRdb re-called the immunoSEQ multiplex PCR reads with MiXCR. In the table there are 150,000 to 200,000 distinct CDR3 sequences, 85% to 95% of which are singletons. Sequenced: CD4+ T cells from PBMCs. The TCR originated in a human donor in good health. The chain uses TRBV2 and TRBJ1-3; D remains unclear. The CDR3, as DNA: TGTGCCAGCAGGATATTTGGAAACACCATATATTTT. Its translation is CASRIFGNTIYF. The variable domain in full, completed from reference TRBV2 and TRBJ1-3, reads EPEVTQTPSHQVTQMGQEVILRCVPISNHLYFYWYRQILGQKVEFLVSFYNNEISEKSEIFDDQFSVERPDGSNFTLKIRSTKLEDSAMYFCASRIFGNTIYFGEGSWLTVV.